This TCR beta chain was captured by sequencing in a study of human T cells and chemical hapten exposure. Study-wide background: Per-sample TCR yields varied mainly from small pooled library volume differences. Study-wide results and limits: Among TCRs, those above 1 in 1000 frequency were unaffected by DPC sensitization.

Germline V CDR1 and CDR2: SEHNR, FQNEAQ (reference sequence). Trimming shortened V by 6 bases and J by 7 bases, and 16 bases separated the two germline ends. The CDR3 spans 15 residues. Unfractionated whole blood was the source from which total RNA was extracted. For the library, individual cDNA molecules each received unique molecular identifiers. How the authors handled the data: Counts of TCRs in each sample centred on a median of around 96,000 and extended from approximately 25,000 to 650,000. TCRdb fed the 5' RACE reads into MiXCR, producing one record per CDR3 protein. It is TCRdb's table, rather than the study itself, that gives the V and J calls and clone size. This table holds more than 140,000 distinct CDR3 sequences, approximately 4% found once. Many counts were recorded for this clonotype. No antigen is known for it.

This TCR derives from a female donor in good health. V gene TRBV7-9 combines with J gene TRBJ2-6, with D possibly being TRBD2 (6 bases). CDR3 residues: CASSLTMGGANVLTF. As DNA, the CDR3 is TGTGCCAGCAGTCTAACCATGGGGGGAGCCAACGTCCTGACTTTC.